This TCR beta chain was recovered during a study of metastatic and nonmetastatic thyroid tumors. Study summary: Repertoire comparison spanned blood and tumor or nodule tissue of malignant and benign thyroid patients.

In the study's own analysis: For papillary thyroid cancer, a distant-metastasis classifier was constructed from CDR3 differences observed across clinicopathological groups. With MiXCR, TCRdb called clones anew from the PCR reads. TCRdb, rather than the study authors, made the V and J calls. This sample has approximately 50,000 clones; 4% occur once, and the top ten carry about 9.8%. Worth noting for this clone: The antigen is unknown.

The CDR3 consists of 15 residues. J was trimmed by 4 bases and V by 7 bases; bases with no gene match: 8. Study-level results: Malignant tumors reportedly showed significantly higher TCR beta diversity than benign nodules in both blood and tumor.

Every patient underwent thyroid surgery untreated. The sequenced sample was blood. The V and J genes are TRBV12-3 or TRBV12-4 and TRBJ2-1, with 9 nucleotides matching TRBD2. The receptor was derived from a female donor with papillary thyroid cancer or a benign thyroid nodule (not recorded which). Some clones in this sample may be carry-over from other donors' samples. CDR3 loop: CASIPASGTYNEQFF. The CDR3 DNA follows: TGTGCCAGCATCCCGGCTAGCGGGACTTACAATGAGCAGTTCTTC.